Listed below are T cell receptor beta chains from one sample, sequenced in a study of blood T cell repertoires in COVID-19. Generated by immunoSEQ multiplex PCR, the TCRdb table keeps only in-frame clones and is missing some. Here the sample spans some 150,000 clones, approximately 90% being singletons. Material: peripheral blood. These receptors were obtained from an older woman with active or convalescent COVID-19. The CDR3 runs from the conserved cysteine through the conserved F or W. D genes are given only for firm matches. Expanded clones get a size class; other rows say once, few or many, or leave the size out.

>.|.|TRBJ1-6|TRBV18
CASSPDTSSYNSPLHF
TGTGCCAGCTCACCGGACACGAGCTCCTATAATTCACCCCTCCACTTT
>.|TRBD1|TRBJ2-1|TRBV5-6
CASSLGQGPYNEQFF
TGTGCCAGCAGCCTCGGACAGGGGCCCTACAATGAGCAGTTCTTC
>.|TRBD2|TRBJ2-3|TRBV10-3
CAISSLGGITDTQYF
TGTGCCATCAGTTCTTTGGGGGGGATCACAGATACGCAGTATTTT
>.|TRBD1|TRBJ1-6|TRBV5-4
CASSLTGGRSPLHF
TGTGCCAGCAGCTTGACAGGGGGTCGTTCACCCCTCCACTTT
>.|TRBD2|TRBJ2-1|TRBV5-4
CASSSIQGLAGEQFF
TGTGCCAGCAGCTCCATCCAGGGACTAGCGGGGGAGCAGTTCTTC
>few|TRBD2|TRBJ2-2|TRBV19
CATGLQTNTGELFF
TGTGCCACGGGACTACAAACGAACACCGGGGAGCTGTTTTTT
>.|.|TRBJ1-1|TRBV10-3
CAISEPLDSMNTEAFF
TGTGCCATCAGTGAGCCACTTGACAGTATGAACACTGAAGCTTTCTTT
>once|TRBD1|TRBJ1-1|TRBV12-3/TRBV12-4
CASKKTGGTEAFF
TGTGCCAGCAAGAAGACAGGGGGCACTGAAGCTTTCTTT
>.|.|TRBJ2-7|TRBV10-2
CASSPQGYEQYF
TGCGCCAGCAGTCCACAGGGATACGAGCAGTACTTC
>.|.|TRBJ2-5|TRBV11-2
CASTTGVQETQYF
TGTGCCAGCACAACGGGGGTTCAAGAGACCCAGTACTTC
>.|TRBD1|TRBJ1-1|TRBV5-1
CASSSGTGDKANTEAFF
TGCGCCAGCAGCTCAGGGACAGGGGATAAGGCGAACACTGAAGCTTTCTTT
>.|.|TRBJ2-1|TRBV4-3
CASSREQGNEQFF
TGCGCCAGCAGCCGAGAACAGGGTAATGAGCAGTTCTTC
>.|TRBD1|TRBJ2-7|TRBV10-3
CAISGIQPGTASYEQYF
TGTGCCATCAGTGGAATACAACCCGGGACAGCCAGCTACGAGCAGTACTTC
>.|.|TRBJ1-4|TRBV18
CASSQLVGPDEKLFF
TGTGCCAGCTCGCAACTGGTGGGGCCCGATGAAAAACTGTTTTTT
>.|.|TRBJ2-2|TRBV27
CASSLPPGGRGGELFF
TGTGCCAGCAGTTTACCGCCGGGGGGCCGTGGCGGGGAGCTGTTTTTT
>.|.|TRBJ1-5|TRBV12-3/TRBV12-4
CASSPDLGGPQHF
TGTGCCAGCAGCCCCGACCTCGGCGGGCCCCAGCATTTT
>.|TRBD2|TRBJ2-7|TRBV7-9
CACGRGVSYEQYF
TGTGCCTGTGGGCGGGGGGTTTCCTACGAGCAGTACTTC
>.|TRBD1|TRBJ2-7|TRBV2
CASSAWDRGIYEQYF
TGTGCCAGCAGTGCCTGGGACAGGGGGATCTACGAGCAGTACTTC
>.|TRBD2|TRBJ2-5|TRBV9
CASSVVVSGVGETQYF
TGTGCCAGCAGCGTAGTTGTTAGCGGGGTGGGAGAGACCCAGTACTTC
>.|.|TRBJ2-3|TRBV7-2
CASSRVGTDTQYF
TGTGCCAGCAGCCGGGTAGGCACAGATACGCAGTATTTT
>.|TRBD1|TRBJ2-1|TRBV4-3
CASSQGFGQAYNEQFF
TGCGCCAGCAGCCAAGGATTCGGACAGGCTTACAATGAGCAGTTCTTC
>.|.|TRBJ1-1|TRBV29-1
CSVVRGPAIEAFF
TGCAGCGTTGTAAGGGGCCCAGCGATAGAAGCTTTCTTT
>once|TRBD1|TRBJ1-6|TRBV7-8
CASRLTGRNSPLHF
TGTGCCAGCAGATTGACAGGGAGGAATTCACCCCTCCACTTT
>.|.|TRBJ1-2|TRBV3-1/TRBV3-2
CASSSFSGNYGYTF
TGTGCCAGCTCATCATTCAGCGGGAACTATGGCTACACCTTC
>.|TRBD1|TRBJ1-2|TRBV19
CASSIADRDGYTF
TGTGCCAGTAGTATAGCGGACAGGGACGGCTACACCTTC
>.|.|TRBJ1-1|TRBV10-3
CAISEDHPSRSEAFF
TGTGCCATCAGTGAGGACCATCCATCGAGGTCTGAAGCTTTCTTT
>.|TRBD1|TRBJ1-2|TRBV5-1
CASSHGTGEGNYGYTF
TGCGCCAGCAGCCACGGGACAGGGGAGGGGAACTATGGCTACACCTTC
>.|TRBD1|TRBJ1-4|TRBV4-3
CASSQDPKGQGPTFATNEKLFF
TGCGCCAGCAGCCAAGACCCAAAAGGACAGGGGCCGACCTTTGCAACTAATGAAAAACTGTTTTTT
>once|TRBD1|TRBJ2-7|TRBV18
CASSLDLQGASEQYF
TGTGCCAGCTCACTAGACTTACAGGGGGCTAGTGAGCAGTACTTC
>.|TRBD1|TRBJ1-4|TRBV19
CASSITSGTGREKLFF
TGTGCCAGTAGTATTACCTCCGGGACAGGGCGTGAAAAACTGTTTTTT
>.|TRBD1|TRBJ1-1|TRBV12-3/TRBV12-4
CASSPDRAEAFF
TGTGCCAGCAGCCCGGACAGGGCTGAAGCTTTCTTT
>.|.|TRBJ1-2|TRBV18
CASTVGDGYTF
TGTGCCAGCACGGTGGGCGATGGCTACACCTTC
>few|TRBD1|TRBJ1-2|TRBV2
CASSEWTGGYGYTF
TGTGCCAGCAGTGAATGGACAGGGGGATATGGCTACACCTTC
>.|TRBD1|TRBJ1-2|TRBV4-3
CASSQEAQGMSGYTF
TGCGCCAGCAGCCAAGAGGCACAGGGGATGAGTGGCTACACCTTC
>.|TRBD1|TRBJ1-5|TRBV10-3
CAISGTGDQPQHF
TGTGCCATCAGCGGGACAGGGGATCAGCCCCAGCATTTT
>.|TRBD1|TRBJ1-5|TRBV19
CASSTTGDRQPQHF
TGTGCCAGTAGTACCACAGGGGATCGTCAGCCCCAGCATTTT
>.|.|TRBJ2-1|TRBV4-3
CASSRRIGAEQFF
TGCGCCAGCAGCCGAAGAATTGGGGCTGAGCAGTTCTTC
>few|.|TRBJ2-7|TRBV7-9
CASSLPGPPYEQYF
TGTGCCAGCAGCTTACCAGGGCCTCCCTACGAGCAGTACTTC
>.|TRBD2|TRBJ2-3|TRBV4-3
CASSQGVSGGVDTQYF
TGCGCCAGCAGCCAAGGTGTTAGCGGGGGGGTGGATACGCAGTATTTT
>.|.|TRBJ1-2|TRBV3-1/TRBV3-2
CASSRDTYGYTF
TGTGCCAGCAGCCGGGACACCTATGGCTACACCTTC
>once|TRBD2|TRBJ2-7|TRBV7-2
CASSLLAGGISGEQYF
TGTGCCAGCAGCTTACTAGCGGGGGGGATCTCGGGCGAGCAGTACTTC
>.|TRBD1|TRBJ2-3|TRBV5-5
CASSLLDRDSTDTQYF
TGTGCCAGCAGCCTTCTGGACAGGGATAGCACAGATACGCAGTATTTT
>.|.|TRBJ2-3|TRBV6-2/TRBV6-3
CASSYSEVTDTQYF
TGTGCCAGCAGTTACTCGGAGGTCACAGATACGCAGTATTTT
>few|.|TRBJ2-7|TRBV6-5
CASTKGGVRSYEQYF
TGTGCCAGCACCAAGGGGGGGGTTCGGTCCTACGAGCAGTACTTC
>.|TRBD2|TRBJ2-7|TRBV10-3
CAISPPRGGEQYF
TGTGCCATCAGTCCCCCTCGGGGGGGCGAGCAGTACTTC
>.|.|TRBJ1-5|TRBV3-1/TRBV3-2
CASSQDWARGNGGNQPQHF
TGTGCCAGCAGCCAAGATTGGGCCAGGGGAAATGGCGGCAATCAGCCCCAGCATTTT
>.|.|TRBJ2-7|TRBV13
CASSLGGAVYEQYF
TGTGCCAGCAGCTTGGGGGGGGCCGTGTACGAGCAGTACTTC
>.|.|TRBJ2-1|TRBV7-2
CASSQQPHNEQFF
TGTGCCAGCAGCCAACAACCACACAATGAGCAGTTCTTC
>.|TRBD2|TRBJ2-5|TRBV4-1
CASSQDLPQSGGAGKTQYF
TGCGCCAGCAGCCAAGATCTCCCCCAAAGCGGGGGGGCCGGAAAGACCCAGTACTTC
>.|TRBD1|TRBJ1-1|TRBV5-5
CASSTGHLGQGNTEAFF
TGTGCCAGCAGCACGGGACACCTAGGACAGGGGAACACTGAAGCTTTCTTT
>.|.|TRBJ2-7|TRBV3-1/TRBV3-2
CASSQDPIIRDEQYF
TGTGCCAGCAGCCAAGATCCCATCATCAGGGACGAGCAGTACTTC
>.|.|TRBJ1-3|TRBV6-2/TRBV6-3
CASSSGDGNTIYF
TGTGCCAGCAGTTCGGGGGATGGAAACACCATATATTTT
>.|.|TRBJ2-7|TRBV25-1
CASSEGPGRRYF
TGTGCCAGCAGTGAAGGTCCGGGTCGGCGGTACTTC
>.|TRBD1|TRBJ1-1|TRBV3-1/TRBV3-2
CASSQTGGSTEAFF
TGTGCCAGCAGCCAAACAGGGGGTAGTACTGAAGCTTTCTTT
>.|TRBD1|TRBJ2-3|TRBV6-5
CASSFDRGTDTQYF
TGTGCCAGCAGTTTCGACAGGGGCACAGATACGCAGTATTTT
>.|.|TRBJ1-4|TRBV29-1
CSAPTDSSNEKLFF
TGCAGCGCCCCGACGGACAGCTCTAATGAAAAACTGTTTTTT
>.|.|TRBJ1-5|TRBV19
CASSIEAGMGRTQPQHF
TGTGCCAGTAGTATAGAGGCAGGGATGGGTCGAACTCAGCCCCAGCATTTT
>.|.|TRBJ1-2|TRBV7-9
CASSLADSDYTF
TGTGCCAGCAGCTTAGCAGACTCGGACTACACCTTC
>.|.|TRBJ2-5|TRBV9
CASGDWQETQYF
TGTGCCAGCGGGGACTGGCAAGAGACCCAGTACTTC